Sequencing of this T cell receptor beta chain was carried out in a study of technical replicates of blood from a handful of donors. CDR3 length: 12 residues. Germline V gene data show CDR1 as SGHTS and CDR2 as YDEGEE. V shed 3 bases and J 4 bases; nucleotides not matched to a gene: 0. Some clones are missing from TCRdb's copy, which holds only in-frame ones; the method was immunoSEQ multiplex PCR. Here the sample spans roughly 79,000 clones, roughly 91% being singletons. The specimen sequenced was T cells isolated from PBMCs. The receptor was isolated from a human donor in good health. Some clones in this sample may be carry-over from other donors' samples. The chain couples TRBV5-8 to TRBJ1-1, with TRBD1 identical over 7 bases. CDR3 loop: CASSWDSTEAFF. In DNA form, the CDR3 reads TGTGCCAGCAGCTGGGACAGCACTGAAGCTTTCTTT.